The clone carrying this T cell receptor beta chain was detected only a few times. Its antigen is unidentified. Patients showing uncontrolled infection, other autoimmune disease, pregnancy or lactation were ineligible. Researchers amplified the TCR beta CDR3 regions from RNA transcripts. The TCR CDR3 first-round RT-PCR relied on the HTBI primer set. TCRdb ran MiXCR on the multiplex PCR reads and lists one entry per CDR3 protein. This table has about 640,000 distinct CDR3 sequences, roughly 20% appearing once. The data were taken from a study of T cells in Graves' hyperthyroidism and ophthalmopathy. Broader study findings: The model anticipated ophthalmopathy a median approximately 6.5 months pre-onset.

V was cut by 2 bases and J by 6 bases, with 2 bases left in between. CDR1 and CDR2 from the germline V gene are MNHEY and SVGEGT. The CDR3 contains 10 residues. Material: blood. The V call is TRBV6-2 or TRBV6-3, the J call TRBJ2-7; D call uncertain. The receptor comes from a man aged 30 to 39 with Graves' ophthalmopathy. The CDR3 nucleotides read TGTGCCAGCAGTTACCCCGAGCAGTACTTC. Its translation is CASSYPEQYF.